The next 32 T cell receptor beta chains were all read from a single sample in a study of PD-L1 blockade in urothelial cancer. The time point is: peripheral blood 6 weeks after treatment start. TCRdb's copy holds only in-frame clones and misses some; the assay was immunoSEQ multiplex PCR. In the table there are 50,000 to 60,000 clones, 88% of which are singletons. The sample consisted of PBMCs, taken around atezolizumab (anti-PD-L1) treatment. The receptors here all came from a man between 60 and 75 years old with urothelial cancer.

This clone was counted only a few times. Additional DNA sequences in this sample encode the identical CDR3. CDR3 bases: TGTGCCTGGAGGGGAGGGGGCACCGGGGAGCTGTTTTTT. Its translation is CAWRGGGTGELFF. V gene TRBV30 combines with J gene TRBJ2-2; tentative D call: TRBD2 (7 bases). CDR3 size: 13 residues. V was pared by 3 bases and J by 4 bases, with 9 bases between. Per the germline V gene, CDR1 is GTSNPN and CDR2 is SVGIG (reference sequence).

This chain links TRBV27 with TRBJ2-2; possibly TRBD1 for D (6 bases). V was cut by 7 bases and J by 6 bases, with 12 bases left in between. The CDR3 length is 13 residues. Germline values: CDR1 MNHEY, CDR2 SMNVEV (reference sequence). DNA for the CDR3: TGTGCCAGCACCTCCCCAGGGGCCGGGGAGCTGTTTTTT. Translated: CASTSPGAGELFF.

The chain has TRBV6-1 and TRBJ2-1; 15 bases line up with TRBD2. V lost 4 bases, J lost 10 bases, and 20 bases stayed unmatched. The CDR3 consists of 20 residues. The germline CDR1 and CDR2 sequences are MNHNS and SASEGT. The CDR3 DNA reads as TGTGCCAGCAGTGCCCTTATCGGACTAGCGGGAGGGGGGGGGAACAGGGAGCAGTTCTTC. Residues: CASSALIGLAGGGGNREQFF.

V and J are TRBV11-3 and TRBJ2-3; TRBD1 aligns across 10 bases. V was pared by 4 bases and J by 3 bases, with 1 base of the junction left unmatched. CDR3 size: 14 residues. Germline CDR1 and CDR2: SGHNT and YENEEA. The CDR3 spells CASSWGQGTDTQYF. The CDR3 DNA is TGTGCCAGCAGCTGGGGACAGGGGACAGATACGCAGTATTTT.

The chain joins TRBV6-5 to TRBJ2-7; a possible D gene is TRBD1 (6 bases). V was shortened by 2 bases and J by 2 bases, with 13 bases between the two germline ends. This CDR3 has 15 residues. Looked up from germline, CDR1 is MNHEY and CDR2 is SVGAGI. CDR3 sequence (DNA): TGTGCCAGCAGTTACCGAGGACAGTCCCCCTACGAGCAGTACTTC. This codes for CASSYRGQSPYEQYF.

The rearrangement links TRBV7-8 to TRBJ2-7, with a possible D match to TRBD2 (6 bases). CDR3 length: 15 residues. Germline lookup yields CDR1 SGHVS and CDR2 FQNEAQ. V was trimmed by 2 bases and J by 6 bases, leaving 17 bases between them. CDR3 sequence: CASSLMDYRGGEQYF. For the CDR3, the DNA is TGTGCCAGCAGCTTAATGGACTACCGGGGTGGCGAGCAGTACTTC.

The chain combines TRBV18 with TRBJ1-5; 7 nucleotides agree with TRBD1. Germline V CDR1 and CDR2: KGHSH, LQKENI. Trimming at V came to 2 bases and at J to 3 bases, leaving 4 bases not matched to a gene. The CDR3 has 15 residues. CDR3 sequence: CASSPEDRYNQPQHF. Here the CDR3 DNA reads TGTGCCAGCTCACCAGAGGACAGGTACAATCAGCCCCAGCATTTT.

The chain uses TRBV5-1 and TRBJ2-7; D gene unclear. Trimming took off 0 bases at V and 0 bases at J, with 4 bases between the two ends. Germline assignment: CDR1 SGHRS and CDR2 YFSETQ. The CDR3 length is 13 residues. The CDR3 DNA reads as TGCGCCAGCAGCTTGGCTAGCTCCTACGAGCAGTACTTC. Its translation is CASSLASSYEQYF.

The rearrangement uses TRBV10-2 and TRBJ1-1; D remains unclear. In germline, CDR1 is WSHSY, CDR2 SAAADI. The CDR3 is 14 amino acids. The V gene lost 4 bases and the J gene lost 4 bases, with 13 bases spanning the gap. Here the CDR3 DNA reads TGCGCCAGCAGTGGACCCCTCCCGGGCACTGAAGCTTTCTTT. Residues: CASSGPLPGTEAFF.

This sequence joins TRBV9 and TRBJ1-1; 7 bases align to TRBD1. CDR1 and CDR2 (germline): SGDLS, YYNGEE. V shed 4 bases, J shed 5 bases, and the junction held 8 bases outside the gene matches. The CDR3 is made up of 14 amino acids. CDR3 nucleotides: TGTGCCAGCAGCCCCGAGGGGGCCCCGACTGAAGCTTTCTTT. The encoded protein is CASSPEGAPTEAFF.

The CDR3 spells CASSQEGRNTGELFF. CDR3 bases: TGCGCCAGCAGCCAAGAGGGCAGGAACACCGGGGAGCTGTTTTTT. This chain uses TRBV4-1 with TRBJ2-2; D call uncertain. V was pared by 0 bases and J by 1 base, with 6 bases between. This CDR3 contains 15 residues. Germline V lookup: CDR1 MGHRA, CDR2 YSYEKL.

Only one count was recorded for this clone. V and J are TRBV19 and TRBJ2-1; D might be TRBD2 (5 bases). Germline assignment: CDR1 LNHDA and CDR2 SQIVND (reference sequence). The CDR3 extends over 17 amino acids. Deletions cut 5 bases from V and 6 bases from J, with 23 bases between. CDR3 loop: CASSALNMGGGRNEQFF. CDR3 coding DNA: TGTGCCAGTAGTGCCCTCAATATGGGCGGCGGGCGCAATGAGCAGTTCTTC.

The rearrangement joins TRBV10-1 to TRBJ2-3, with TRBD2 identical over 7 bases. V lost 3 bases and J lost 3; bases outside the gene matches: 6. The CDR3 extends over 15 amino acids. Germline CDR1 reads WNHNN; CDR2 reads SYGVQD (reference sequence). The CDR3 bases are TGCGCCAGCAGTGATCGGGCGGGAGCGACAGATACGCAGTATTTT. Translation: CASSDRAGATDTQYF.

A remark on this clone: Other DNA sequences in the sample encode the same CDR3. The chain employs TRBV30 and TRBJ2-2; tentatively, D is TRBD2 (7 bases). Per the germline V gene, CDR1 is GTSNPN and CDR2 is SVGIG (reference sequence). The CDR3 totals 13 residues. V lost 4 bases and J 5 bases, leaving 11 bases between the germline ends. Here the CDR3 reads CAWIRGATGELFF. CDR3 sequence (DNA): TGTGCCTGGATACGGGGGGCGACCGGGGAGCTGTTTTTT.

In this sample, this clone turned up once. The CDR3: CASSPGRDNEQFF. CDR3 nucleotides: TGTGCCAGCTCACCTGGGCGGGACAATGAGCAGTTCTTC. The V and J genes are TRBV18 and TRBJ2-1; D perhaps matches TRBD2 (5 bases). CDR1 is KGHSH, CDR2 LQKENI, per germline. V shed 3 bases and J shed 5 bases, with 8 bases lying between them. The CDR3 has 13 amino acids.

DNA of the CDR3: TGTGCCAGCAGCCAAGCCACCGGGACTAGCGGGAGCAATGAGCAGTTCTTC. Translated: CASSQATGTSGSNEQFF. J is TRBJ2-1 and V is TRBV7-9, with TRBD2 matching over 14 bases. Germline CDR1 and CDR2: SEHNR and FQNEAQ (reference sequence). The CDR3 covers 17 residues. After removal of 5 bases from V and 6 bases from J, the junction contained 9 bases not matched to a gene.

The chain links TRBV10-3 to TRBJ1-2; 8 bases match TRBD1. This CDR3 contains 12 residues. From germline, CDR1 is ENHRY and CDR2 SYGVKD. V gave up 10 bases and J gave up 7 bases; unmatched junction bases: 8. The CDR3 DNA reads TGTGCCACCTCAGGACAGGGCGGTGGCTACACCTTC. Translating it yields CATSGQGGGYTF.

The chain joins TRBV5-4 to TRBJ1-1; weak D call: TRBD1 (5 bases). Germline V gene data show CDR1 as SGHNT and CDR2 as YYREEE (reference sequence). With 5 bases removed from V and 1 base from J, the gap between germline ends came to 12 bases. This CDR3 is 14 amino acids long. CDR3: CASRTGTGNTEAFF. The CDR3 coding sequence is TGTGCCAGCAGGACGGGGACTGGGAACACTGAAGCTTTCTTT.

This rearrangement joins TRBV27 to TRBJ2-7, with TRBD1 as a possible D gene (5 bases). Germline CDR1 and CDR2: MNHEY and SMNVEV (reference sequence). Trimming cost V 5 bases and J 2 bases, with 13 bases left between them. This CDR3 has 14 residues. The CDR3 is CASSPVGLTYEQYF. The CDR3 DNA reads TGTGCCAGCAGTCCCGTGGGGCTGACCTACGAGCAGTACTTC.

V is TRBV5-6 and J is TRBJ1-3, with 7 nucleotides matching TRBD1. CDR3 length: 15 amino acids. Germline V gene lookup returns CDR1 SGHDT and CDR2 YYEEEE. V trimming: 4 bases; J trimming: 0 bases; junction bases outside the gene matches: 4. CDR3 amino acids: CASSEQGPSGNTIYF. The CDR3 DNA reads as TGTGCCAGCAGCGAACAGGGGCCCTCTGGAAACACCATATATTTT.

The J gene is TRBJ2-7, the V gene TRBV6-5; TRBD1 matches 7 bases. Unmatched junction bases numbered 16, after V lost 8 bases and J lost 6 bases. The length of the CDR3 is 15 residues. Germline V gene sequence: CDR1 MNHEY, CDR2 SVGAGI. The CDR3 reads CASQHREGATGEQYF. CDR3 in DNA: TGTGCCAGCCAACACCGAGAGGGGGCCACGGGCGAGCAGTACTTC.

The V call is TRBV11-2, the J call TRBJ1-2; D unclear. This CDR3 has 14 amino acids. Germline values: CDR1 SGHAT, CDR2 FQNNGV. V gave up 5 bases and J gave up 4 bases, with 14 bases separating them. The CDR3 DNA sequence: TGTGCCAGCAGCACATCCCGCGGGCCCTATGGCTACACCTTC. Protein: CASSTSRGPYGYTF.

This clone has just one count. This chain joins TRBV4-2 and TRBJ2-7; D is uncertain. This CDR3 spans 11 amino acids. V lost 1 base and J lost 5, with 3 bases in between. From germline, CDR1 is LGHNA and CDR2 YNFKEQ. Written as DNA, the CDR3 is TGTGCCAGCAGCCAAGCCAACGAGCAGTACTTC. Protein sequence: CASSQANEQYF.

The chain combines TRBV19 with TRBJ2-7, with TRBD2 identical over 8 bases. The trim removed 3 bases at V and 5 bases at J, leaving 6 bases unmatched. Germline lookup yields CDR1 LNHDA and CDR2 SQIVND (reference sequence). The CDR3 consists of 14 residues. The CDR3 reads CASSISGVGHEQYF. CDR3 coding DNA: TGTGCCAGTAGTATTAGCGGGGTCGGACACGAGCAGTACTTC.

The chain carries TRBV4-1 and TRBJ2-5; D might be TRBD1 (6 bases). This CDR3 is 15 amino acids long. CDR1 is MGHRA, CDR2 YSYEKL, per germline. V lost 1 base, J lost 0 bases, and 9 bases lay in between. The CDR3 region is CASSQVDRYQETQYF. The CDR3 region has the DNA TGCGCCAGCAGCCAAGTCGACAGGTACCAAGAGACCCAGTACTTC.

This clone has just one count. In DNA, the CDR3 is TGTGCCAGCAGCTCCGGGGGGTCCTACGAGCAGTACTTC. It codes for CASSSGGSYEQYF. The J gene is TRBJ2-7, the V gene TRBV7-9; 7 bases are shared with TRBD2. CDR3 size: 13 residues. The junction had 1 base not matched to a gene; V was cut back by 4 bases and J by 1 base. Germline assignment: CDR1 SEHNR and CDR2 FQNEAQ (reference sequence).

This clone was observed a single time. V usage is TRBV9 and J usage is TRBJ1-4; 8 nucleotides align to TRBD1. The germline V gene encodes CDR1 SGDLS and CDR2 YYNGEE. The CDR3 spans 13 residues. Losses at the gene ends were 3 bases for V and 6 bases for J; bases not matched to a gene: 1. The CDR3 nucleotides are TGTGCCAGCAGCGGGGGACAGGATGAAAAACTGTTTTTT. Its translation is CASSGGQDEKLFF.

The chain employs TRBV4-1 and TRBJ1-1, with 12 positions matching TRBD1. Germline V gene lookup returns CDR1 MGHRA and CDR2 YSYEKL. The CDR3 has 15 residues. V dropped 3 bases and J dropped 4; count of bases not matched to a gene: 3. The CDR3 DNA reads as TGCGCCAGCAGCCAGGGACAGGGGGCCCTCACTGAAGCTTTCTTT. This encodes CASSQGQGALTEAFF.

The CDR3: CASSKDHRDTQYF. The CDR3 DNA follows: TGTGCCAGCAGCAAAGACCATCGGGATACGCAGTATTTT. The chain carries TRBV21-1 and TRBJ2-3; the table assigns TRBD2, which was not confirmed against the DNA. TRBV21-1 is a pseudogene segment. The CDR3 runs to 13 residues.

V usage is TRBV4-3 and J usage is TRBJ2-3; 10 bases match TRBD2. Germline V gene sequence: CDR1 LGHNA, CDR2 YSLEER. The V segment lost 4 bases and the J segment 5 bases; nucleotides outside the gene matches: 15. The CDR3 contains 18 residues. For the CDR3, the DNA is TGCGCCAGCAGCCTGTCCCGGGGTGGGAGCGGGAGGGAAGATACGCAGTATTTT. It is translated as CASSLSRGGSGREDTQYF.

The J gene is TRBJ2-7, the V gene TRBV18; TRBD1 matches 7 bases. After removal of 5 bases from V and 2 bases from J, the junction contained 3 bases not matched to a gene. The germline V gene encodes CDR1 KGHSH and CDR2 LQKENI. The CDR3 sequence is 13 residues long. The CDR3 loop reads CASSADRAYEQYF. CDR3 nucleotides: TGTGCCAGCTCAGCAGACAGGGCCTACGAGCAGTACTTC. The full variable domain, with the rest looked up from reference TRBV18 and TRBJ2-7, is NAGVMQNPRHLVRRRGQEARLRCSPMKGHSHVYWYRQLPEEGLKFMVYLQKENIIDESGMPKERFSAEFPKEGPSILRIQQVVRGDSAAYFCASSADRAYEQYFGPGTRLTVT.

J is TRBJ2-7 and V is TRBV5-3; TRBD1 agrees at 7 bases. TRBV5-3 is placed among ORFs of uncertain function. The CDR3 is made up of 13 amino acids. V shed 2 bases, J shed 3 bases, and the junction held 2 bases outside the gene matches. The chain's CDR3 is CARSFNRGYEQYF. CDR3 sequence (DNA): TGTGCCAGAAGCTTTAACAGGGGCTACGAGCAGTACTTC.